Reported below is one T cell receptor (beta chain). This receptor's antigen is unknown. Base qualities are missing; no much larger clone stands one base away. CDR1 MNHEY and CDR2 SVGAGI are derived from the germline V gene. The CDR3 runs 16 amino acids, cysteine and phenylalanine included. The kept DNA is CDR3 alone, 48 bases in frame from the first base. V drops 1 base and J drops 0 bases, leaving 10 bases in between. This specimen comes from a study of OX40 agonist ivuxolimab in advanced cancers. A note on the overall study: The costimulatory receptor OX40 (CD134) was targeted by ivuxolimab, a fully human IgG2 agonistic monoclonal antibody. The paper reports the monotherapy dose-escalation portion (N of about 47 patients) of the phase I ivuxolimab trial. Prior anti-PD-1, anti-PD-L1 or anti-CTLA-4 therapy was permitted, and approximately 40% of dose-escalation patients had received checkpoint inhibitors. Peripheral TCRbeta sequencing was intended to test whether TCR sequence diversity was altered and clonal T-cell expansion was caused by ivuxolimab. Intravenous ivuxolimab was administered to patients every 2 weeks at six dose levels: 0.01, 0.1, 0.3, 1.5, 3 and 10 mg/kg. Among the approximately 54 dose-escalation patients, 19 had hepatocellular carcinoma, roughly 15 melanoma, 9 renal cell carcinoma and 9 head and neck cancer. In the dose-escalation cohort, 82.7% of patients were male, and the mean age was approximately 64 years, with a range of about 23 to 80. Partial responses were achieved by three dose-escalation patients, of whom one had hepatocellular carcinoma and two had cutaneous melanoma.

Beyond this particular receptor, the publication reports: At doses of 0.1 to 3.0 mg/kg, clonal expansion of both CD4+ and CD8+ T cells in blood was seen between baseline and week 6. Low levels of normalized T-cell clonal expansion were also seen in some nonresponding patients. Partial responders in the 0.1-3.0 mg/kg groups had among the lowest normalized peripheral clonal expansion, especially among CD8+ T cells. The antigen specificity of the clonally expanded peripheral T cells was not determined. After ivuxolimab, more expanded clones were found on average in CD8+ T cells than in CD4+ T cells.

Genomic DNA was extracted from sorted cells for sequencing of the TCRbeta CDR3 region. The immunoSEQ Assay was used for sequencing of TCRbeta CDR3 regions. TCRdb took over this immuneACCESS table, retaining in-frame rearrangements with V and J assigned. Such tables are incomplete; in checked studies, under half of the missing clones stem from an unresolved V gene, and the remainder is unexplained. This sample has around 74,000 clones in its table, and 85% to 95% of those were observed once. Jointly, the top ten make up about 10% of the sample. Patients with autoimmune disease history or receiving systemic immunosuppression were excluded from the trial. Peripheral blood for TCR sequencing was collected from all dose cohorts at baseline, on cycle 4 day 1, and on cycle 7 day 1. The samples were taken from a phase I, first-in-human, multicenter, open-label dose-escalation trial of ivuxolimab. Adults with locally advanced or metastatic melanoma, renal cell carcinoma, hepatocellular carcinoma or head and neck squamous cell carcinoma were enrolled in the trial. Before TCR sequencing, CD4+ and CD8+ T cells were separately sorted from peripheral blood.

The sample here was CD4+ or CD8+ T cells sorted from blood, taken in a trial of the OX40 agonist ivuxolimab. The V gene is TRBV6-5 and the J gene is TRBJ1-3; 5 matching bases give a weak D call of TRBD1. This receptor was obtained from an adult with an advanced solid tumor such as melanoma, head and neck, liver or kidney cancer. The CDR3 region reads CASSYYEGISGNTIYF. At the DNA level, the sequence is TGTGCCAGCAGTTACTACGAGGGGATCTCTGGAAACACCATATATTTT.